The rows below give T cell receptor beta chains drawn from one sample of a study of cytomegalovirus exposure and HLA in healthy donors. Profiling relied on immunoSEQ multiplex PCR, and the TCRdb table lists in-frame clones only, not all of them. The top ten clones hold 3.5% of a sample with approximately 150,000 clones, roughly three quarters of them seen once. The sequencing sample was made of PBMCs. These receptor sequences come from a human donor in good health. Each CDR3 is given with its conserved first and last residue. The order of the fields is J gene, D gene, clone size, V gene, CDR3 DNA, CDR3 protein. The D gene is left open where the match is weak. Some rows mark clone size as missing; the rest say once, few, many or name a class of expanded clone.

j_gene: TRBJ2-5; d_gene: NA; abundance: NA; v_gene: TRBV7-9; CDR3nt: TGTGCCAGCAGCTTAGATTTTCCGACTGGACAAGAGACCCAGTACTTC; CDR3aa: CASSLDFPTGQETQYF
j_gene: TRBJ1-4; d_gene: NA; abundance: NA; v_gene: TRBV28; CDR3nt: TGTGCCTCCTACACTGGGGCAGGGTTTAATGAAAAACTGTTTTTT; CDR3aa: CASYTGAGFNEKLFF
j_gene: TRBJ2-7; d_gene: TRBD2; abundance: few; v_gene: TRBV4-1; CDR3nt: TGCGCCAGCAGCCTCGATGAGGGAGCGGGGGCCTACGAGCAGTACTTC; CDR3aa: CASSLDEGAGAYEQYF
j_gene: TRBJ2-4; d_gene: TRBD1; abundance: NA; v_gene: TRBV5-5; CDR3nt: TGTGCCAGCAGCTTGGATCAGTTTTGGGACAGAGAGGGCATTCAGTACTTC; CDR3aa: CASSLDQFWDREGIQYF
j_gene: TRBJ2-7; d_gene: TRBD1; abundance: few; v_gene: TRBV5-4; CDR3nt: TGTGCCAGCAGCTTTCAGGGGGCCTACGAGCAGTACTTC; CDR3aa: CASSFQGAYEQYF
j_gene: TRBJ1-4; d_gene: TRBD1; abundance: few; v_gene: TRBV2; CDR3nt: TGTGCCATATCAGACAGGGGTTATGAAAAACTGTTTTTT; CDR3aa: CAISDRGYEKLFF
j_gene: TRBJ2-7; d_gene: TRBD2; abundance: NA; v_gene: TRBV6-5; CDR3nt: TGTGCCAGCAGTTACTTAGCGGGAGGGCCCTACGAGCAGTACTTC; CDR3aa: CASSYLAGGPYEQYF
j_gene: TRBJ2-2; d_gene: TRBD2; abundance: once; v_gene: TRBV7-9; CDR3nt: TGTTCCAGCAGCGGCACTAGCGGGAGAAGGCCCGGGGAGCTGTTTTTT; CDR3aa: CSSSGTSGRRPGELFF
j_gene: TRBJ2-4; d_gene: NA; abundance: NA; v_gene: TRBV19; CDR3nt: TGTGCCAGTAGTATAGATGAGCAACCCCTAGCCAAAAACATTCAGTACTTC; CDR3aa: CASSIDEQPLAKNIQYF
j_gene: TRBJ2-7; d_gene: TRBD1; abundance: NA; v_gene: TRBV6-6; CDR3nt: TGTGCCAGCAGCCTCTTGGGACAGAGCTTAGTCGACGAGCAGTACTTC; CDR3aa: CASSLLGQSLVDEQYF
j_gene: TRBJ2-5; d_gene: NA; abundance: NA; v_gene: TRBV7-7; CDR3nt: TGTGCCAGCAGCTCGACAGGTGAAGAGACCCAGTACTTC; CDR3aa: CASSSTGEETQYF
j_gene: TRBJ2-5; d_gene: TRBD2; abundance: NA; v_gene: TRBV2; CDR3nt: TGTGCCAGCATGCTCGGCGGTCTAGCGGGGGCCAGTACACAAGAGACCCAGTACTTC; CDR3aa: CASMLGGLAGASTQETQYF
j_gene: TRBJ1-3; d_gene: NA; abundance: NA; v_gene: TRBV6-5; CDR3nt: TGTGCCAGCAGTTACTCGATGAACAGGGTGGGAAACACCATATATTTT; CDR3aa: CASSYSMNRVGNTIYF
j_gene: TRBJ2-7; d_gene: NA; abundance: NA; v_gene: TRBV7-6; CDR3nt: TGTGCCAGCAGCCCGCGTGGGCAGAGCTCCTACGAGCAGTACTTC; CDR3aa: CASSPRGQSSYEQYF
j_gene: TRBJ2-5; d_gene: TRBD1; abundance: NA; v_gene: TRBV29-1; CDR3nt: TGCAGCGTTGTCGGGACAGGCTACCAAGAGACCCAGTACTTC; CDR3aa: CSVVGTGYQETQYF
j_gene: TRBJ2-5; d_gene: NA; abundance: NA; v_gene: TRBV27; CDR3nt: TGTGCCAGCAGTCCCTCCATCCTTACAGTGAAAGAGACCCAGTACTTC; CDR3aa: CASSPSILTVKETQYF
j_gene: TRBJ2-7; d_gene: NA; abundance: NA; v_gene: TRBV28; CDR3nt: TGTGCCAGCAGTTTTTCAGGTTTCTACGAGCAGTACTTC; CDR3aa: CASSFSGFYEQYF
j_gene: TRBJ1-2; d_gene: NA; abundance: NA; v_gene: TRBV15; CDR3nt: TGTGCCACCAGCAGAGAAAGTGACAGTCGAGGCTACACCTTC; CDR3aa: CATSRESDSRGYTF
j_gene: TRBJ1-2; d_gene: TRBD1; abundance: few; v_gene: TRBV10-2; CDR3nt: TGCGCCAGCAGTGAGGACAGGGGGCTCTATGGCTACACCTTC; CDR3aa: CASSEDRGLYGYTF
j_gene: TRBJ2-5; d_gene: NA; abundance: once; v_gene: TRBV5-1; CDR3nt: TGCGCCAGCAGCTCGCATAGAGGTCCTCCCGGGGTAGAGACCCAGTACTTC; CDR3aa: CASSSHRGPPGVETQYF
j_gene: TRBJ1-2; d_gene: NA; abundance: few; v_gene: TRBV10-2; CDR3nt: TGCGCCAGCAGTGAGCTGTCTGGAGGCTATGGCTACACCTTC; CDR3aa: CASSELSGGYGYTF
j_gene: TRBJ2-2; d_gene: TRBD2; abundance: NA; v_gene: TRBV5-1; CDR3nt: TGCGCCAGCAGCTTGGGGACTAGGGAGGAGCTGTTTTTT; CDR3aa: CASSLGTREELFF
j_gene: TRBJ2-1; d_gene: TRBD1; abundance: NA; v_gene: TRBV18; CDR3nt: TGTGCCAGCTCACGACAGGGTCACAATGAGCAGTTCTTC; CDR3aa: CASSRQGHNEQFF
j_gene: TRBJ2-5; d_gene: TRBD1; abundance: NA; v_gene: TRBV15; CDR3nt: TGTGCCACCAGCAGAGATCTTCCCGACAGGGTGAGACAAGAGACCCAGTACTTC; CDR3aa: CATSRDLPDRVRQETQYF
j_gene: TRBJ2-1; d_gene: NA; abundance: few; v_gene: TRBV4-3; CDR3nt: TGCGCCAGCAGCCAGACCCAAACGACTACACTTCGGAATGAGCAGTTCTTC; CDR3aa: CASSQTQTTTLRNEQFF
j_gene: TRBJ1-6; d_gene: NA; abundance: NA; v_gene: TRBV18; CDR3nt: TGTGCCAGCTCTCCCGGACTAGAAATCTCACCCCTCCACTTT; CDR3aa: CASSPGLEISPLHF
j_gene: TRBJ2-7; d_gene: NA; abundance: NA; v_gene: TRBV28; CDR3nt: TGTGCCAGCAGTCAGGGGACACCAACCTACGAGCAGTACTTC; CDR3aa: CASSQGTPTYEQYF
j_gene: TRBJ2-1; d_gene: NA; abundance: NA; v_gene: TRBV5-1; CDR3nt: TGCGCCAGCAGCTTGGTGGGCCTCTACAATGAGCAGTTCTTC; CDR3aa: CASSLVGLYNEQFF
j_gene: TRBJ2-3; d_gene: NA; abundance: NA; v_gene: TRBV9; CDR3nt: TGTGCCAGCAGCGTAGAGGTGGCAGGGGTAGTGGGAGATACGCAGTATTTT; CDR3aa: CASSVEVAGVVGDTQYF
j_gene: TRBJ2-2; d_gene: NA; abundance: NA; v_gene: TRBV9; CDR3nt: TGTGCCAGCAGCCTCGAGGGATTCGGGGGATGGGTCACCGGGGAGCTGTTTTTT; CDR3aa: CASSLEGFGGWVTGELFF
j_gene: TRBJ2-1; d_gene: NA; abundance: NA; v_gene: TRBV19; CDR3nt: TGTGCCAGTAGTATAGATCGAGGGGGAGTCTACAATGAGCAGTTCTTC; CDR3aa: CASSIDRGGVYNEQFF
j_gene: TRBJ2-7; d_gene: TRBD2; abundance: few; v_gene: TRBV4-1; CDR3nt: TGCGCCAGCAGCCAAGAGCCGCCCGGGGGGGGCGAGCAGTACTTC; CDR3aa: CASSQEPPGGGEQYF
j_gene: TRBJ1-3; d_gene: NA; abundance: NA; v_gene: TRBV19; CDR3nt: TGTGCCAGTAGTACAGGGCCAAGGGCTGGAAACACCATATATTTT; CDR3aa: CASSTGPRAGNTIYF